The clone carrying this T cell receptor (beta chain) was counted between two and nine times. No antigen is known for it. The data were taken from a study of response to subunit inactivated influenza vaccine. Study-wide findings and caveats: Only a handful of new T cells, the authors suggested, are recruited with each seasonal influenza vaccination.

TCRdb reprocessed the RT-PCR reads via MiXCR and lists one record per CDR3 protein. In the table there are around 850,000 distinct CDR3 sequences, 18% of which are singletons. The origin of this receptor is a man in his fifties or sixties who received an inactivated influenza vaccine. The starting material was PBMCs from blood, obtained 5 days after vaccination.

In DNA, the CDR3 is TGCAGTGCTCCCCACAGCGCTAGCGGGAGCTACGAGCAGTACTTC. It specifies CSAPHSASGSYEQYF. This sequence joins TRBV20-1 and TRBJ2-7; 10 bases are a match to TRBD2. This CDR3 spans 15 amino acids. Trimming at V came to 5 bases and at J to 3 bases, leaving 10 bases not matched to a gene. In germline, CDR1 is DFQATT, CDR2 SNEGSKA (reference sequence).